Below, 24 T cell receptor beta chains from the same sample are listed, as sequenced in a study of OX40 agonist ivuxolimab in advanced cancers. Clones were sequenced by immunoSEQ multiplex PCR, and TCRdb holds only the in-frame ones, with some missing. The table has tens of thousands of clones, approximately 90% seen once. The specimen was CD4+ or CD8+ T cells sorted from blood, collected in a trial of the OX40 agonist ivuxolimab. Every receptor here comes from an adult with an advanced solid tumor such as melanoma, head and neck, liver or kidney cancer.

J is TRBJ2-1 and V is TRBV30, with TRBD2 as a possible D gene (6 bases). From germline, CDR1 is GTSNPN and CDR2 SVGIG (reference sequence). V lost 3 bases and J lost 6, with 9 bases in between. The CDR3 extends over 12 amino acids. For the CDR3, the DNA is TGTGCCTGGAGCCCCGGGGGCAATGAGCAGTTCTTC. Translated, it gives CAWSPGGNEQFF.

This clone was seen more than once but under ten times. Here the CDR3 DNA reads TGTGCCAGCAGTTACTCGACTTTGCGGGGCTACACCTTC. Translating it yields CASSYSTLRGYTF. The rearrangement links TRBV6-6 to TRBJ1-2; D unresolved. The CDR3 contains 13 residues. The V and J ends lost 0 bases and 8 bases respectively, with 10 bases between them. Germline lookup yields CDR1 MNHNY and CDR2 SVGAGI (reference sequence).

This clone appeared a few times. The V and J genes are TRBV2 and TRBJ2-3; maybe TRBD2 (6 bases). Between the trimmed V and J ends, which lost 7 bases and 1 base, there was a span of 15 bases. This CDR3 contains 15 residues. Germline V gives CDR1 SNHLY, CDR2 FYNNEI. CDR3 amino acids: CASIVSGLGTDTQYF. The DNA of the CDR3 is TGTGCCAGCATTGTTAGCGGCTTGGGCACAGATACGCAGTATTTT.

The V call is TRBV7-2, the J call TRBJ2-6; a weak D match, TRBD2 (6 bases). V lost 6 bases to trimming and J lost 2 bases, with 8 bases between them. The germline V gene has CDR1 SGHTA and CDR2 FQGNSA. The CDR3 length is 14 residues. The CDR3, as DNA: TGTGCCAGCAGGGGGGGTGCTGGGGCCAACGTCCTGACTTTC. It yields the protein CASRGGAGANVLTF.

DNA for the CDR3: TGTGCCAGCAGCCAAGTCCTGACCGCCGGTCACGGGGAGCTGTTTTTT. The encoded protein is CASSQVLTAGHGELFF. The V call is TRBV4-2, the J call TRBJ2-2, with unresolved D. The CDR3 covers 16 residues. V was cut by 1 base and J by 7 bases, with 16 bases left in between. Germline CDR1 is LGHNA and CDR2 is YNFKEQ.

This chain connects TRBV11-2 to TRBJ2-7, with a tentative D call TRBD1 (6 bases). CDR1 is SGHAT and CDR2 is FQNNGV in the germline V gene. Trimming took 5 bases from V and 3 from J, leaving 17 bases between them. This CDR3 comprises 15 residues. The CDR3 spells CASSLQGLEIYEQYF. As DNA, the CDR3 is TGTGCCAGCAGCCTACAGGGCCTAGAGATCTACGAGCAGTACTTC.

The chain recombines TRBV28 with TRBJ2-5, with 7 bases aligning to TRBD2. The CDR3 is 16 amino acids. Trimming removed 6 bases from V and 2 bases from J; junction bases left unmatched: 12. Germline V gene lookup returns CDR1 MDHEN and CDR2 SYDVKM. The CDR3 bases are TGTGCCAGCAGCCTGATGACTAGCAGTTTACAAGAGACCCAGTACTTC. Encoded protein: CASSLMTSSLQETQYF.

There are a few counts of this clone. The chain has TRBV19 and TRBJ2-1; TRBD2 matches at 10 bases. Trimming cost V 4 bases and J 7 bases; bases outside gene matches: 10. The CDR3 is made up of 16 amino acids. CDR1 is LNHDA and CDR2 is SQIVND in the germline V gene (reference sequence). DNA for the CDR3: TGTGCCAGTAGTACACAAAGCGGGAGGGCCTCGAATGAGCAGTTCTTC. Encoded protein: CASSTQSGRASNEQFF.

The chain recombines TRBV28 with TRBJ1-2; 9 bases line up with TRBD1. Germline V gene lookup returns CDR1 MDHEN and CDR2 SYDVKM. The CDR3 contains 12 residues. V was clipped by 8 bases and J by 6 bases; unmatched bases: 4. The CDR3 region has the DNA TGTGCCAGCGAGACAGGGGGAAATGGCTACACCTTC. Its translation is CASETGGNGYTF.

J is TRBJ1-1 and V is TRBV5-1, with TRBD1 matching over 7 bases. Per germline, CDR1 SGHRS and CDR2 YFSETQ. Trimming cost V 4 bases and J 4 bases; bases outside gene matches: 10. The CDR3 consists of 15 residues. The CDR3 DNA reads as TGCGCCAGCAGCATAACAACAGGGGCGGGCACTGAAGCTTTCTTT. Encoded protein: CASSITTGAGTEAFF. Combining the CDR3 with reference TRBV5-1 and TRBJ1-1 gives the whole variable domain KAGVTQTPRYLIKTRGQQVTLSCSPISGHRSVSWYQQTPGQGLQFLFEYFSETQRNKGNFPGRFSGRQFSNSRSEMNVSTLELGDSALYLCASSITTGAGTEAFFGQGTRLTVV.

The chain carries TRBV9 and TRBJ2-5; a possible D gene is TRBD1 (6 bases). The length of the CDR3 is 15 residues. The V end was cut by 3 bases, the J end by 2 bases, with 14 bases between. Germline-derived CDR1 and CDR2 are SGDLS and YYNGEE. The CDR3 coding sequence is TGTGCCAGCAGCGGTACCGGGACACAACAAGAGACCCAGTACTTC. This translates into CASSGTGTQQETQYF.

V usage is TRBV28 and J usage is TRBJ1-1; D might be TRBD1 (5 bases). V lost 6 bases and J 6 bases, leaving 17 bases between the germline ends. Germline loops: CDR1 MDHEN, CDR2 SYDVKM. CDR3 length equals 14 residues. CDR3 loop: CASSPPGRGAEAFF. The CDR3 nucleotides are TGTGCCAGCAGCCCCCCAGGGCGCGGGGCTGAAGCTTTCTTT.

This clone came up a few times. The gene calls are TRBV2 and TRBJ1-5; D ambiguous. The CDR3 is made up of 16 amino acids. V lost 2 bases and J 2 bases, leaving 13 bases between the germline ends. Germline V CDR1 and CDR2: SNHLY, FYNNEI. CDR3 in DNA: TGTGCCAGCAGTGAAAAACAGCGTGGGCGCAATCAGCCCCAGCATTTT. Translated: CASSEKQRGRNQPQHF.

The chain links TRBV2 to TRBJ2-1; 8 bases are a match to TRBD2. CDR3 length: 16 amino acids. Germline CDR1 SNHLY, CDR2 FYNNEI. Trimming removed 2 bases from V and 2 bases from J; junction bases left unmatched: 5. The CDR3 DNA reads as TGTGCCAGCAGTGAATTTGGCGGGAGGACCTACAATGAGCAGTTCTTC. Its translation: CASSEFGGRTYNEQFF.

The CDR3 is CASSATSGQGLGWETQYF. The CDR3 bases are TGTGCCAGCAGCGCGACCTCGGGACAGGGATTAGGGTGGGAGACCCAGTACTTC. J is TRBJ2-5 and V is TRBV5-4; 9 positions match TRBD1. The CDR3 length is 18 residues. From germline, CDR1 is SGHNT and CDR2 YYREEE (reference sequence). Germline trimming cut 4 bases from V and 5 bases from J; bases unmatched to any gene: 18.

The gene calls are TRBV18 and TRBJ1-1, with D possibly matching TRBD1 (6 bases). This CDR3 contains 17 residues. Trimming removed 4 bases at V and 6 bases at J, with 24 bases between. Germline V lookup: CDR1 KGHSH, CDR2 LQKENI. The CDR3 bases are TGTGCCAGCTCACTCGGGGCTACAGGGTCGGGGCAATCTGAAGCTTTCTTT. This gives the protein CASSLGATGSGQSEAFF.

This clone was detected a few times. The CDR3 nucleotides read TGTGCCAGCGCTACCGTTTATAGCAATCAGCCCCAGCATTTT. Translated, it gives CASATVYSNQPQHF. The chain is built from TRBV6-1 and TRBJ1-5; D not certain. Per the germline V gene, CDR1 is MNHNS and CDR2 is SASEGT. This CDR3 has 14 residues. The germline V and J ends were trimmed by 8 bases and 0 bases, with 11 bases remaining between them.

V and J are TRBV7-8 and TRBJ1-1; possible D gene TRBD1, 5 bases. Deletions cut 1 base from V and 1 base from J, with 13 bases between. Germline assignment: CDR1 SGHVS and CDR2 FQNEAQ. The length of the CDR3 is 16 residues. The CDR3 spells CASSLGPGQGNTEAFF. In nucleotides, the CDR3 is TGTGCCAGCAGCTTAGGTCCGGGGCAGGGGAACACTGAAGCTTTCTTT. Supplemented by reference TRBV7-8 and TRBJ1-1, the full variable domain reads GAGVSQSPRYKVAKRGQDVALRCDPISGHVSLFWYQQALGQGPEFLTYFQNEAQLDKSGLPSDRFFAERPEGSVSTLKIQRTQQEDSAVYLCASSLGPGQGNTEAFFGQGTRLTVV.

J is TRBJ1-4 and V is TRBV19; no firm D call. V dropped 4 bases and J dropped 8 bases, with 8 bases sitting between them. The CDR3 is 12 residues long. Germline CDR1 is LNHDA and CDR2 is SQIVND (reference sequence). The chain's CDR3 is CASSRGWEKLFF. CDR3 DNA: TGTGCCAGTAGTAGAGGGTGGGAAAAACTGTTTTTT.

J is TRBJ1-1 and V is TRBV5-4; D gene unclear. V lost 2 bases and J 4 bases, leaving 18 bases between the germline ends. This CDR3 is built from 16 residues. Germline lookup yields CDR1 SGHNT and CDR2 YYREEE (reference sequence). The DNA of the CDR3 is TGTGCCAGCAGCTTAAACCAGGTAATCGTAGGCACTGAAGCTTTCTTT. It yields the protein CASSLNQVIVGTEAFF.

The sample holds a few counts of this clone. CDR3 residues: CASSIEGGGLMNTEAFF. The CDR3 DNA sequence: TGTGCCAGTAGTATAGAGGGCGGAGGCCTTATGAACACTGAAGCTTTCTTT. The chain employs TRBV19 and TRBJ1-1; no clear D. CDR1 and CDR2 from the germline V gene are LNHDA and SQIVND (reference sequence). Trimming removed 0 bases at V and 0 bases at J, with 14 bases between. The CDR3 length is 17 residues. Filled out from reference TRBV19 and TRBJ1-1, the complete variable domain reads DGGITQSPKYLFRKEGQNVTLSCEQNLNHDAMYWYRQDPGQGLRLIYYSQIVNDFQKGDIAEGYSVSREKKESFPLTVTSAQKNPTAFYLCASSIEGGGLMNTEAFFGQGTRLTVV.

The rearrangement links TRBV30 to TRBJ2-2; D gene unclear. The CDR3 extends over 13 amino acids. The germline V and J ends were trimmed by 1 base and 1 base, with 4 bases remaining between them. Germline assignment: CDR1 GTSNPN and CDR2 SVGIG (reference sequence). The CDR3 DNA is TGTGCCTGGAGTGCGCAGAACACCGGGGAGCTGTTTTTT. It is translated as CAWSAQNTGELFF.

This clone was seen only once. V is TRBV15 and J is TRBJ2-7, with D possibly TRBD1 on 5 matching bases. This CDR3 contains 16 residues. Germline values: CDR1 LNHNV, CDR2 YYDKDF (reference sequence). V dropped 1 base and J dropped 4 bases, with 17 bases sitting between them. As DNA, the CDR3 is TGTGCCACCAGCAGAGGGATCGGCCAGGGATTATACGAGCAGTACTTC. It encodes CATSRGIGQGLYEQYF. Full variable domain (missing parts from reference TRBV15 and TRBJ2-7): DAMVIQNPRYQVTQFGKPVTLSCSQTLNHNVMYWYQQKSSQAPKLLFHYYDKDFNNEADTPDNFQSRRPNTSFCFLDIRSPGLGDTAMYLCATSRGIGQGLYEQYFGPGTRLTVT.

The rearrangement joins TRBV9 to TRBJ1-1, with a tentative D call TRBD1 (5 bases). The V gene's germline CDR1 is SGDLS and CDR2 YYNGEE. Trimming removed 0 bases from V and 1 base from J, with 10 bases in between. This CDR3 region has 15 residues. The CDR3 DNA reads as TGTGCCAGCAGCGTAGATCAGGGAACGAACACTGAAGCTTTCTTT. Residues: CASSVDQGTNTEAFF. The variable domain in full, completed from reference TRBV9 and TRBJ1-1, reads DSGVTQTPKHLITATGQRVTLRCSPRSGDLSVYWYQQSLDQGLQFLIQYYNGEERAKGNILERFSAQQFPDLHSELNLSSLELGDSALYFCASSVDQGTNTEAFFGQGTRLTVV.